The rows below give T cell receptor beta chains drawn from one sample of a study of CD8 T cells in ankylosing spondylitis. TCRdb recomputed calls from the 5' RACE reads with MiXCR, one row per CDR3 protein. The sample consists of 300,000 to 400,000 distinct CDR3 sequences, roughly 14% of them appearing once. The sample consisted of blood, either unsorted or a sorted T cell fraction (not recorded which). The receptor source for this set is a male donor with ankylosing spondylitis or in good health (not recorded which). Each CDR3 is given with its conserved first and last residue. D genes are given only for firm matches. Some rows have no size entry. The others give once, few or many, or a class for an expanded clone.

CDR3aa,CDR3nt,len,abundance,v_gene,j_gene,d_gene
CASSAGLEGKHEQYF,TGTGCCAGCAGTGCGGGACTTGAAGGGAAACACGAGCAGTACTTC,15,many,TRBV12-3/TRBV12-4,TRBJ2-7,-
CASSPTGSGGYTF,TGCGCCAGCAGTCCCACAGGTTCAGGGGGCTACACCTTC,13,few,TRBV5-1,TRBJ1-2,-
CASSYGVEQYF,TGTGCCAGCAGTTACGGAGTTGAGCAGTACTTC,11,-,TRBV6-6,TRBJ2-7,-
CASSQDPSGTQYF,TGTGCCAGCAGCCAAGACCCCAGCGGCACGCAGTATTTT,13,few,TRBV3-1,TRBJ2-3,-
CASSIPIPQETEYF,TGCGCCAGCAGTATACCGATCCCCCAAGAGACCGAGTACTTC,14,few,TRBV5-1,TRBJ2-5,-
CAISETLRTSGTYEQYF,TGTGCCATCAGTGAGACTCTAAGGACTAGCGGGACCTACGAGCAGTACTTC,17,few,TRBV10-3,TRBJ2-7,TRBD2
CASSLEGIYQETQYF,TGCGCCAGCAGCTTGGAAGGGATTTACCAAGAGACCCAGTACTTC,15,-,TRBV5-1,TRBJ2-5,-
CASSPSANTEAFF,TGTGCCAGCAGCCCCTCAGCGAACACTGAAGCTTTCTTT,13,-,TRBV3-1,TRBJ1-1,-
CSLRVLGRDEQYF,TGCAGCCTCCGGGTGTTGGGGAGGGACGAGCAGTACTTC,13,-,TRBV29-1,TRBJ2-7,TRBD2
CASSSLAGGFDEQFF,TGTGCCAGCTCATCCCTAGCGGGGGGGTTCGATGAGCAGTTCTTC,15,few,TRBV18,TRBJ2-1,TRBD2
CATSGVRGNQPQHF,TGTGCCACCAGCGGGGTCAGGGGTAATCAGCCCCAGCATTTT,14,few,TRBV15,TRBJ1-5,-
CASSQEVAGPRDTQYF,TGCGCCAGCAGCCAAGAAGTAGCGGGGCCCCGGGATACGCAGTATTTT,16,-,TRBV4-1,TRBJ2-3,TRBD2
CASTAGVAYNEQFF,TGTGCCAGTACGGCGGGAGTAGCCTACAATGAGCAGTTCTTC,14,-,TRBV19,TRBJ2-1,TRBD2